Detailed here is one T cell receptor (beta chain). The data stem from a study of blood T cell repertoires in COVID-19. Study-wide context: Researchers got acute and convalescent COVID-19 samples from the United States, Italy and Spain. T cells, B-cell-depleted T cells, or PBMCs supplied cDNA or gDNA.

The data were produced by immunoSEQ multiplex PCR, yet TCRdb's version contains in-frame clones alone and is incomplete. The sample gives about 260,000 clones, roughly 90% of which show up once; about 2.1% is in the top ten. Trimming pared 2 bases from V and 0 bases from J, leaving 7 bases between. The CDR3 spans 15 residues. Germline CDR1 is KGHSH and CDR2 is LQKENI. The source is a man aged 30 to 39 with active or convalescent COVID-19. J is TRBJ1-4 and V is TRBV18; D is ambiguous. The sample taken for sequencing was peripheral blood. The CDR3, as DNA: TGTGCCAGCTCACCAATAGATGCAACTAATGAAAAACTGTTTTTT. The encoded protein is CASSPIDATNEKLFF.